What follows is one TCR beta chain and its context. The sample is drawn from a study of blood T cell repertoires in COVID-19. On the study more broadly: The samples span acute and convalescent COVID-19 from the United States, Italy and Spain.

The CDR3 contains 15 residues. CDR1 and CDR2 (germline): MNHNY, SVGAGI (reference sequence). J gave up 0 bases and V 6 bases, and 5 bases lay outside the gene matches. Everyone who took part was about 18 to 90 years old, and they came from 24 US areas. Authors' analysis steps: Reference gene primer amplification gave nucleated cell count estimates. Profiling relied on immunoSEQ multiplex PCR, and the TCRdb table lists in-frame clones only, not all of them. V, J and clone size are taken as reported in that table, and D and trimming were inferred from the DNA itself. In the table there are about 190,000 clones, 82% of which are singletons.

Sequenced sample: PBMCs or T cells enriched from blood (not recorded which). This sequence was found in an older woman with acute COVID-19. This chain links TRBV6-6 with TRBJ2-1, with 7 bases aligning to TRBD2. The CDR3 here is CASSPGLSSYNEQFF. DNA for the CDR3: TGTGCCAGCAGCCCGGGACTAAGCTCCTACAATGAGCAGTTCTTC.